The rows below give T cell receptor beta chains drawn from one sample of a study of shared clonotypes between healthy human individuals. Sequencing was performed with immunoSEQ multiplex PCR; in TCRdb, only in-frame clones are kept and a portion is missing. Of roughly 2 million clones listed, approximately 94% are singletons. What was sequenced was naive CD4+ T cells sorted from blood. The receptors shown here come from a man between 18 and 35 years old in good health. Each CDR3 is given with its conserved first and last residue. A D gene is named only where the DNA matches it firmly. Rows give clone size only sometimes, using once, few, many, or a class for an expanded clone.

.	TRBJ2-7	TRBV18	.	CASSPGSGMYEQYF	TGTGCCAGCTCACCAGGGTCAGGGATGTACGAGCAGTACTTC
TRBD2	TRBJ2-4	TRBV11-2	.	CASSLDRGVARAKRIQYF	TGTGCCAGCAGCTTAGATCGGGGGGTAGCGAGGGCCAAACGCATTCAGTACTTC
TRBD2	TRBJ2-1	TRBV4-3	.	CASSRSVLAGDWDEQFF	TGCGCCAGCAGCCGCTCCGTACTAGCGGGAGACTGGGATGAGCAGTTCTTC
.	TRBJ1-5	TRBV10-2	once	CASSDMGRANQPQHF	TGCGCCAGCAGTGATATGGGCAGGGCTAATCAGCCCCAGCATTTT
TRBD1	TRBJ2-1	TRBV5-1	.	CASSRQGAGGYNEQFF	TGCGCCAGCAGCCGACAGGGGGCGGGAGGTTACAATGAGCAGTTCTTC
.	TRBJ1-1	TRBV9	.	CASSTSHTANTEAFF	TGTGCCAGCAGCACTAGCCACACAGCGAACACTGAAGCTTTCTTT
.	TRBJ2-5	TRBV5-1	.	CASSVSRATQYF	TGCGCCAGCAGCGTCAGTCGGGCGACCCAGTACTTC
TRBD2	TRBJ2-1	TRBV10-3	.	CAIREGLAGGNEQFF	TGTGCCATCAGGGAGGGACTAGCGGGAGGGAATGAGCAGTTCTTC
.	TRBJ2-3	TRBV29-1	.	CSVVVPGHRADTQYF	TGCAGCGTTGTAGTTCCGGGACATAGGGCAGATACGCAGTATTTT
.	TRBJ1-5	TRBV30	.	CAWSVASVREGNQPQHF	TGTGCCTGGAGTGTAGCTTCGGTCAGGGAAGGCAATCAGCCCCAGCATTTT